Sequencing of this T cell receptor (beta chain) was carried out in a study of blood T cell repertoires in COVID-19. Background on the study: The samples span acute and convalescent COVID-19 from the United States, Italy and Spain.

Everyone who took part was about 18 to 90 years old, and they came from about 25 US areas. Authors' processing steps: It was from reference gene primer amplification that nucleated cell counts were estimated. Repertoires were generated with immunoSEQ multiplex PCR, while TCRdb's copy carries only in-frame clones and drops some. V and J calls and clone size are copied from that table; D and trimming were computed from the DNA. Here the sample spans a few hundred thousand clones, approximately 83% being singletons. The TCR was taken from a woman aged 25 to 45 who had recovered from COVID-19. Sequencing used PBMCs or T cells enriched from blood (not recorded which).

CDR3 in DNA: TGCGCCAGCAGCTTGAGGCACTCAGAGGGTGGCTACACCTTC. As protein: CASSLRHSEGGYTF. V and J are TRBV5-1 and TRBJ1-2, with D unresolved. V was shortened by 1 base and J by 7 bases, with 14 bases between the two germline ends. Germline V gene lookup returns CDR1 SGHRS and CDR2 YFSETQ. The CDR3 consists of 14 residues.